Each of the 16 T cell receptor beta chains below was sequenced from the same sample in a study of cytomegalovirus exposure and HLA in healthy donors. PCR involved 60 Vbeta and 13 Jbeta primers. Generated by immunoSEQ multiplex PCR, the TCRdb table keeps only in-frame clones and is missing some. The repertoire holds roughly 63,000 clones, with roughly 70% as singletons. Material for sequencing was PBMCs. These receptors were collected from a man aged 45-60 years in good health and CMV-seropositive.

The genes are TRBV10-3 and TRBJ2-5; tentatively, D is TRBD2 (5 bases). There are 16 residues in the CDR3. Per germline, CDR1 ENHRY and CDR2 SYGVKD. The V end was cut by 3 bases, the J end by 2 bases, with 16 bases between. CDR3 nucleotide sequence: TGTGCCATCAGTGACCCTAGGGCTAGCATACAAGAGACCCAGTACTTC. Translated, it gives CAISDPRASIQETQYF.

The chain recombines TRBV10-2 with TRBJ2-2; the match to TRBD2 covers 11 bases. CDR3 length: 13 amino acids. Germline values: CDR1 WSHSY, CDR2 SAAADI. With V trimmed by 10 bases and J by 5 bases, 3 bases remained unmatched. Written as DNA, the CDR3 is TGCGCCACCAGGACTAGCGGGACCGGGGAGCTGTTTTTT. Amino acids: CATRTSGTGELFF.

This rearrangement joins TRBV7-9 to TRBJ2-7; 9 nucleotides match TRBD2. Per germline, CDR1 SEHNR and CDR2 FQNEAQ (reference sequence). V lost 4 bases and J lost 3; bases outside the gene matches: 19. The CDR3 contains 19 residues. The DNA of the CDR3 is TGTGCCAGCAGCTCCGCACGGGTAGCGGGAGAGGTAGCCCACTACGAGCAGTACTTC. As protein: CASSSARVAGEVAHYEQYF. Full variable domain (missing parts from reference TRBV7-9 and TRBJ2-7): DTGVSQNPRHKITKRGQNVTFRCDPISEHNRLYWYRQTLGQGPEFLTYFQNEAQLEKSRLLSDRFSAERPKGSFSTLEIQRTEQGDSAMYLCASSSARVAGEVAHYEQYFGPGTRLTVT.

The chain is built from TRBV6-5 and TRBJ1-2; a weak D match, TRBD1 (6 bases). This CDR3 comprises 15 residues. V dropped 4 bases and J dropped 2 bases, with 14 bases sitting between them. Looked up from germline, CDR1 is MNHEY and CDR2 is SVGAGI. CDR3 nucleotide sequence: TGTGCCAGCAGTTCCGGGGGGGCCGGGAACTATGGCTACACCTTC. It is translated as CASSSGGAGNYGYTF.

This clone was recorded a few times. The genes are TRBV5-1 and TRBJ2-7; 8 bases align to TRBD1. V dropped 0 bases and J dropped 0; count of bases not matched to a gene: 8. This CDR3 is built from 17 residues. Germline V gene lookup returns CDR1 SGHRS and CDR2 YFSETQ. CDR3 in amino acids: CASSLDSGTGPSYEQYF. In nucleotides, the CDR3 is TGCGCCAGCAGCTTGGACTCCGGGACAGGACCCTCCTACGAGCAGTACTTC.

The genes are TRBV6-1 and TRBJ2-7, with 10 bases aligning to TRBD2. The V and J ends lost 4 bases and 4 bases, in that order; junction bases with no gene match: 16. The CDR3 has 18 residues. Germline-derived CDR1 and CDR2 are MNHNS and SASEGT. Written as DNA, the CDR3 is TGTGCCAGCAGTGCGGGCGGGGCTAGCGGGAGTTACCCTTACGAGCAGTACTTC. It translates to CASSAGGASGSYPYEQYF.

This clone was counted once. The V and J genes are TRBV19 and TRBJ1-1; possible D gene TRBD1, 6 bases. Germline-derived CDR1 and CDR2 are LNHDA and SQIVND (reference sequence). CDR3 length: 14 amino acids. The V and J ends lost 7 bases and 4 bases respectively, with 16 bases between them. The CDR3 loop reads CASTPPTGPTEAFF. The CDR3 bases are TGTGCCAGTACCCCCCCTACAGGGCCCACTGAAGCTTTCTTT. Using reference TRBV19 and TRBJ1-1 for the parts outside the CDR3, the full variable domain is DGGITQSPKYLFRKEGQNVTLSCEQNLNHDAMYWYRQDPGQGLRLIYYSQIVNDFQKGDIAEGYSVSREKKESFPLTVTSAQKNPTAFYLCASTPPTGPTEAFFGQGTRLTVV.

The chain employs TRBV7-9 and TRBJ1-6, with a weak D call TRBD1 (5 bases). CDR3 length: 16 amino acids. Trimming removed 3 bases at V and 7 bases at J, with 16 bases between. Looked up from germline, CDR1 is SEHNR and CDR2 is FQNEAQ (reference sequence). CDR3 nucleotide sequence: TGTGCCAGCAGCTTCGCTGAGCGGGACGGCAATTCACCCCTCCACTTT. Translating gives CASSFAERDGNSPLHF. The full variable domain, in which reference TRBV7-9 and TRBJ1-6 provide the parts outside the CDR3, is DTGVSQNPRHKITKRGQNVTFRCDPISEHNRLYWYRQTLGQGPEFLTYFQNEAQLEKSRLLSDRFSAERPKGSFSTLEIQRTEQGDSAMYLCASSFAERDGNSPLHFGNGTRLTVT.

In DNA, the CDR3 is TGCGCCAGCAGGAACGGACTAGCGGGGGGGCCACCCCTCCTCTACGAGCAGTACTTC. The encoded protein is CASRNGLAGGPPLLYEQYF. The gene calls are TRBV10-2 and TRBJ2-7; 15 bases line up with TRBD2. Germline V gene lookup returns CDR1 WSHSY and CDR2 SAAADI. V shed 6 bases and J 3 bases; nucleotides not matched to a gene: 15. The CDR3 is made up of 19 amino acids.

The chain employs TRBV4-2 and TRBJ2-7; possible D gene TRBD1, 7 bases. The germline V gene has CDR1 LGHNA and CDR2 YNFKEQ. This CDR3 spans 15 amino acids. Trimming took off 0 bases at V and 6 bases at J, with 15 bases between the two ends. The chain's CDR3 is CASSQEHRGGLEQYF. In DNA form, the CDR3 reads TGTGCCAGCAGCCAAGAACACAGGGGAGGTCTCGAGCAGTACTTC.

The rearrangement links TRBV6-1 to TRBJ1-1; 9 bases line up with TRBD1. Germline trimming cut 4 bases from V and 6 bases from J; bases unmatched to any gene: 6. The CDR3 sequence is 14 residues long. CDR1 MNHNS and CDR2 SASEGT come from the germline V gene. CDR3 protein: CASSAGTGTAEAFF. CDR3 coding DNA: TGTGCCAGCAGTGCCGGGACAGGGACCGCTGAAGCTTTCTTT.

The V and J genes are TRBV5-4 and TRBJ2-5; 9 bases map to TRBD1. This CDR3 spans 15 amino acids. The germline CDR1 and CDR2 sequences are SGHNT and YYREEE (reference sequence). After removal of 4 bases from V and 3 bases from J, the junction contained 7 bases not matched to a gene. The CDR3 nucleotides are TGTGCCAGCAGCCCCGGACAGGGGCGGAAAGAGACCCAGTACTTC. Its translation is CASSPGQGRKETQYF.

A few counts support this clone. This sequence joins TRBV18 and TRBJ2-1; possibly TRBD2 for D (6 bases). The CDR3 sequence is 13 residues long. V lost 6 bases and J lost 7, with 13 bases in between. Germline values: CDR1 KGHSH, CDR2 LQKENI. CDR3 bases: TGTGCCAGCTCGGCGGGGCGTGGGAATGAGCAGTTCTTC. Protein product: CASSAGRGNEQFF.

The genes are TRBV4-1 and TRBJ1-1, with 9 bases aligning to TRBD1. The CDR3 loop spans 14 amino acids. J gave up 3 bases and V 5 bases, and 4 bases lay outside the gene matches. CDR1 MGHRA and CDR2 YSYEKL come from the germline V gene. The CDR3 sequence: CASSKGQGDTEAFF. As DNA, the CDR3 is TGCGCCAGCAGCAAGGGACAGGGCGACACTGAAGCTTTCTTT.

V gene TRBV27 combines with J gene TRBJ1-1, with a weak D call TRBD1 (6 bases). CDR3 size: 13 residues. Germline CDR1 MNHEY, CDR2 SMNVEV (reference sequence). V lost 6 bases, J lost 3 bases, and 11 bases lay in between. CDR3 sequence reads: CASSHRVHTEAFF. The DNA for the CDR3 is TGTGCCAGCAGCCACAGGGTACACACTGAAGCTTTCTTT.

This sequence joins TRBV5-1 and TRBJ1-1; 7 nucleotides align to TRBD1. Germline-derived CDR1 and CDR2 are SGHRS and YFSETQ. With 4 bases clipped from V and 7 bases from J, the junction kept 10 bases outside the gene matches. The CDR3 loop spans 14 amino acids. Here the CDR3 reads CASSPGYRGGEAFF. Written as DNA, the CDR3 is TGCGCCAGCAGCCCGGGATACAGGGGAGGTGAAGCTTTCTTT. The variable domain in full, with the rest retrieved from reference TRBV5-1 and TRBJ1-1, is KAGVTQTPRYLIKTRGQQVTLSCSPISGHRSVSWYQQTPGQGLQFLFEYFSETQRNKGNFPGRFSGRQFSNSRSEMNVSTLELGDSALYLCASSPGYRGGEAFFGQGTRLTVV.